The 18 T cell receptor beta chains listed next were all sequenced from one sample in a study of naive and memory T cell subsets. Study results and limitations: A few larger clonotypes appeared in naive repertoires, especially CD8, possibly memory cells re-expressing CD45RA.

Both TRBC1 and TRBC2 were covered by a beta constant-region primer of two equimolar oligonucleotides. Nested alpha and beta constant-region primers with the SP2 primer drove four PCR rounds on ligated cDNA. Each CDR3 protein is one row after TCRdb ran MiXCR on the UMI-ligation and nested PCR reads. Of roughly 83,000 distinct CDR3 sequences listed, approximately 11% were seen once; the top ten hold more than 0.11%. What these receptors recognize is not known. The sample was naive CD4+ T cells from blood. The receptors were sampled from a human donor in good health.

This clonotype was seen repeatedly, ten times or more. The chain joins TRBV6-2 or TRBV6-3 to TRBJ2-5; 8 bases are a match to TRBD2. The junction had 19 bases not matched to a gene; V was cut back by 6 bases and J by 7 bases. CDR1 is MNHEY, CDR2 SVGEGT, per germline. The CDR3 is made up of 17 amino acids. The chain's CDR3 is CASRGITSGMQEWTQYF. CDR3 nucleotides: TGTGCCAGCAGAGGGATTACTAGCGGTATGCAAGAGTGGACCCAGTACTTC.

The sample holds many counts of this clonotype. The genes are TRBV29-1 and TRBJ2-3, with TRBD1 matching over 7 bases. With V trimmed by 0 bases and J by 4 bases, 4 bases remained unmatched. The CDR3 consists of 14 residues. Germline CDR1 is SQVTM and CDR2 is ANQGSEA. The CDR3 region is CSVEDFQGADTQYF. As DNA, the CDR3 is TGCAGCGTTGAAGATTTTCAGGGGGCAGATACGCAGTATTTT.

A few counts support this clonotype. J is TRBJ1-2 and V is TRBV7-2; the D gene is possibly TRBD1 (6 bases). The V and J ends lost 1 base and 8 bases respectively, with 29 bases between them. Looked up from germline, CDR1 is SGHTA and CDR2 is FQGNSA. The CDR3 runs 19 residues. CDR3 protein: CASSLGYPHNRDAFGGYTF. CDR3 nucleotide sequence: TGTGCCAGCAGCTTAGGGTACCCCCATAACAGGGATGCGTTCGGAGGCTACACCTTC.

This clonotype was observed at least ten times. This chain connects TRBV29-1 to TRBJ2-1, with D possibly TRBD1 on 6 matching bases. This CDR3 has 12 amino acids. The germline V gene encodes CDR1 SQVTM and CDR2 ANQGSEA. V gave up 7 bases and J gave up 7 bases, with 14 bases separating them. The CDR3 sequence is CSGQTGVNEQFF. The CDR3 DNA reads TGCAGCGGACAGACAGGAGTGAATGAGCAGTTCTTC.

The rearrangement links TRBV5-4 to TRBJ2-4, with 8 bases matching TRBD2. V lost 7 bases, J lost 0 bases, and 12 bases stayed unmatched. Germline CDR1 SGHNT, CDR2 YYREEE (reference sequence). The CDR3 spans 17 residues. CDR3 amino acids: CASLERGSSLAKNIQYF. DNA of the CDR3: TGTGCCAGCCTAGAGCGGGGGTCCTCTTTAGCCAAAAACATTCAGTACTTC.

This clonotype was seen more than once but under ten times. The rearrangement uses TRBV2 and TRBJ1-4; 9 bases agree with TRBD1. The CDR3 covers 14 residues. From germline, CDR1 is SNHLY and CDR2 FYNNEI. The junction had 3 bases not matched to a gene; V was cut back by 5 bases and J by 5 bases. The CDR3: CASSLDRGNEKLFF. CDR3 bases: TGTGCCAGCAGTCTCGACAGGGGGAATGAAAAACTGTTTTTT.

This clonotype was detected only a few times. CDR3 nucleotides: TGTGCCAGCAGCCAAGATCGGCATAATGAGCAGTTCTTC. It translates to CASSQDRHNEQFF. This chain links TRBV14 with TRBJ2-1, with unresolved D. Between the trimmed V and J ends, which lost 0 bases and 7 bases, there was a span of 7 bases. Germline V lookup: CDR1 SGHDN, CDR2 FVKESK. This CDR3 is 13 amino acids long.

This chain connects TRBV12-3 or TRBV12-4 to TRBJ1-3; 10 bases are shared with TRBD1. Trimming removed 7 bases from V and 4 bases from J; junction bases left unmatched: 7. This CDR3 spans 15 amino acids. CDR3 nucleotides: TGTGCCAGCACGATTGACAGGGGGCCCGGAAACACCATATATTTT. Amino acids: CASTIDRGPGNTIYF.

The rearrangement joins TRBV21-1 to TRBJ2-1; the D call in the table, TRBD1, was not verified against the DNA. TRBV21-1 is a pseudogene locus. The CDR3 covers 17 residues. CDR3 in amino acids: CASSKVWGYPGGAEQFF. In DNA, the CDR3 is TGTGCCAGCAGCAAAGTATGGGGATATCCGGGGGGGGCTGAGCAGTTCTTC.

The chain is built from TRBV7-2 and TRBJ2-7, with D hard to call. Germline V gene sequence: CDR1 SGHTA, CDR2 FQGNSA. CDR3 length equals 11 residues. The V gene lost 2 bases and the J gene lost 4 bases, with 3 bases spanning the gap. CDR3 DNA: TGTGCCAGCAGCTTATGGTACGAGCAGTACTTC. Translated: CASSLWYEQYF.

The V gene is TRBV28, the J gene TRBJ1-2, with D possibly matching TRBD1 (6 bases). This CDR3 has 15 residues. V was cut by 6 bases and J by 4 bases, with 18 bases left in between. Germline values: CDR1 MDHEN, CDR2 SYDVKM. CDR3 coding DNA: TGTGCCAGCAGCACCCCAGGGGAACAGTTCTATGGCTACACCTTC. It translates to CASSTPGEQFYGYTF.

The gene calls are TRBV14 and TRBJ1-3; D gene unclear. Germline V gene lookup returns CDR1 SGHDN and CDR2 FVKESK. The length of the CDR3 is 13 residues. Trimming took off 6 bases at V and 0 bases at J, with 6 bases between the two ends. The CDR3 loop reads CASSFHSGNTIYF. The CDR3 DNA follows: TGTGCCAGCAGTTTCCACTCTGGAAACACCATATATTTT.

At least ten counts were recorded for this clonotype. The J gene is TRBJ2-5, the V gene TRBV20-1; D gene ambiguous. The CDR3 runs to 12 residues. V lost 1 base, J lost 3 bases, and 6 bases lay in between. Germline CDR1 DFQATT, CDR2 SNEGSKA (reference sequence). In DNA form, the CDR3 reads TGCAGTGCTAGAGTCGGCGAAGAGACCCAGTACTTC. Its translation: CSARVGEETQYF.

This clonotype was detected a few times. The rearrangement uses TRBV21-1 and TRBJ1-5. TRBV21-1 is assigned pseudogene status. This CDR3 has 13 residues. This chain's CDR3 is CASSSSEGQPQHF. DNA of the CDR3: TGTGCCAGCAGCTCCTCAGAAGGTCAGCCCCAGCATTTT.

This clonotype was seen a few times. This chain's CDR3 is CASSDRTGAEKLFF. The CDR3 coding sequence is TGTGCCAGCAGTGATCGGACAGGGGCTGAAAAACTGTTTTTT. The chain recombines TRBV25-1 with TRBJ1-4; 9 nucleotides agree with TRBD1. Germline trimming cut 3 bases from V and 7 bases from J; bases unmatched to any gene: 3. Germline assignment: CDR1 MGHDK and CDR2 SYGVNS. The CDR3 spans 14 residues.

The chain recombines TRBV5-1 with TRBJ1-1; unclear D gene. The V end lost 0 bases, the J end lost 4 bases, and 10 bases lay between the germline ends. This CDR3 comprises 14 residues. Germline CDR1 SGHRS, CDR2 YFSETQ. CDR3 in amino acids: CASSLVPGFTEAFF. As DNA, the CDR3 is TGCGCCAGCAGCTTGGTTCCGGGGTTCACTGAAGCTTTCTTT. The variable domain in full, with the rest retrieved from reference TRBV5-1 and TRBJ1-1, is KAGVTQTPRYLIKTRGQQVTLSCSPISGHRSVSWYQQTPGQGLQFLFEYFSETQRNKGNFPGRFSGRQFSNSRSEMNVSTLELGDSALYLCASSLVPGFTEAFFGQGTRLTVV.

This clonotype was found many times. The rearrangement joins TRBV27 to TRBJ2-7; 11 bases are a match to TRBD1. Looked up from germline, CDR1 is MNHEY and CDR2 is SMNVEV (reference sequence). Trimming at V came to 6 bases and at J to 0 bases, leaving 4 bases not matched to a gene. The CDR3 length is 15 residues. CDR3 amino acids: CASRSGTGGSYEQYF. Here the CDR3 DNA reads TGTGCCAGCAGGTCCGGGACAGGGGGCTCCTACGAGCAGTACTTC.

This clonotype was counted a few times. This sequence joins TRBV5-1 and TRBJ1-3; 8 bases align to TRBD1. V shed 3 bases, J shed 2 bases, and the junction held 4 bases outside the gene matches. The V gene's germline CDR1 is SGHRS and CDR2 YFSETQ. The CDR3 is 15 residues long. Here the CDR3 reads CASSSRTGPGNTIYF. CDR3 bases: TGCGCCAGCAGCTCCCGGACAGGGCCTGGAAACACCATATATTTT.